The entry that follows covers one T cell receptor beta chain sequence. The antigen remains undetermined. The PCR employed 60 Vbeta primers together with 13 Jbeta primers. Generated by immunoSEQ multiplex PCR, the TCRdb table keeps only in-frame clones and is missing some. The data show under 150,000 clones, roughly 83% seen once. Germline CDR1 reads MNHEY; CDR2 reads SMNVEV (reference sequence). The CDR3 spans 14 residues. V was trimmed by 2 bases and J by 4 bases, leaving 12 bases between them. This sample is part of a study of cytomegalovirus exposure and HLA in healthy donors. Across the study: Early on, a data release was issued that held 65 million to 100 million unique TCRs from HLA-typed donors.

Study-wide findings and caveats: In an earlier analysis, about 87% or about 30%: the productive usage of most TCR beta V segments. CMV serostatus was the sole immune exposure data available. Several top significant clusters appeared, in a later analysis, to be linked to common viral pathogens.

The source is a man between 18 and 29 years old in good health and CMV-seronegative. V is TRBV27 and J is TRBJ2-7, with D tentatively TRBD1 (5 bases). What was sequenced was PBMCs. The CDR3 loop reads CASSLRGRFYEQYV. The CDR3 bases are TGTGCCAGCAGTTTAAGGGGCCGATTTTACGAGCAGTACGTC.